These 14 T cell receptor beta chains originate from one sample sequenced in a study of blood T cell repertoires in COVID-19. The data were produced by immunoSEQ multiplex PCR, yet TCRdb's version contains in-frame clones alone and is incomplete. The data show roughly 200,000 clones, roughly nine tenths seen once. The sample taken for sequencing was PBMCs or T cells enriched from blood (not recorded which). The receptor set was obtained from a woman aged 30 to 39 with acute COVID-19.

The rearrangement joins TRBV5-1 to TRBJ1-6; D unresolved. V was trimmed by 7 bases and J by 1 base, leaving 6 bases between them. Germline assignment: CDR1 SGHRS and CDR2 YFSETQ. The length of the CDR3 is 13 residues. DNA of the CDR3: TGCGCCAGCTGCAGTTCCTATAATTCACCCCTCCACTTT. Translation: CASCSSYNSPLHF.

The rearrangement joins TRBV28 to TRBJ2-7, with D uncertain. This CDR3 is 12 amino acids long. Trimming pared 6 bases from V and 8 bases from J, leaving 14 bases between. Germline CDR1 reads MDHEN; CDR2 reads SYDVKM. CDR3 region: CASRYGSKKQYF. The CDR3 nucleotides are TGTGCCAGCAGGTATGGTAGTAAGAAGCAGTACTTC.

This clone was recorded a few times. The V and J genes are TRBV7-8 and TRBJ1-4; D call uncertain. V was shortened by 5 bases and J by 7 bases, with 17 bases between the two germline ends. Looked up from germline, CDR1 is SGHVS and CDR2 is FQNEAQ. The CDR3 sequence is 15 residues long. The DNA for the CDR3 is TGTGCCAGCAGCCGAGGCGGGCGTAGTGGTGAAAAACTGTTTTTT. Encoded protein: CASSRGGRSGEKLFF.

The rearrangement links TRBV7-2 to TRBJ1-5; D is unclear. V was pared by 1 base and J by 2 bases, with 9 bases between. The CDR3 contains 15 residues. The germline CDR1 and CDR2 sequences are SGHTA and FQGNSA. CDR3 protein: CASSLGGYGNQPQHF. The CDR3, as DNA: TGTGCCAGCAGCTTAGGCGGCTACGGCAATCAGCCCCAGCATTTT.

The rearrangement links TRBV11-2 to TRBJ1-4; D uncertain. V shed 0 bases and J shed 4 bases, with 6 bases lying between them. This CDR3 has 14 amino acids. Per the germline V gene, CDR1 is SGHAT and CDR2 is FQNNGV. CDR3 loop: CASSLDYSNEKLFF. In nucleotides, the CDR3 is TGTGCCAGCAGCTTAGATTACAGTAATGAAAAACTGTTTTTT.

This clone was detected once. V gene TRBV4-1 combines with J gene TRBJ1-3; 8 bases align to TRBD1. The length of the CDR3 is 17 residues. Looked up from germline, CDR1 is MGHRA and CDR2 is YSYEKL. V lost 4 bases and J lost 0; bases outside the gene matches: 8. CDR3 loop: CASSLRTGTLSGNTIYF. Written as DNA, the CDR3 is TGCGCCAGCAGCCTCCGGACAGGGACACTCTCTGGAAACACCATATATTTT.

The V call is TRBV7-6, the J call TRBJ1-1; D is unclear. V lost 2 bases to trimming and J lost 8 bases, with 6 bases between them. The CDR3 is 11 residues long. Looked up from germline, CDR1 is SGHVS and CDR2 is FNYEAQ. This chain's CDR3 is CASSLIGEAFF. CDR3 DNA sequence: TGTGCCAGCAGCTTAATCGGGGAAGCTTTCTTT.

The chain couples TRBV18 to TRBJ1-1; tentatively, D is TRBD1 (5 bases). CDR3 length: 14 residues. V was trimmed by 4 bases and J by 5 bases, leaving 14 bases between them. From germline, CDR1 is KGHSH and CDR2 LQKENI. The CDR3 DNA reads TGTGCCAGCTCACTTACCGGGGGGGGGACTGAAGCTTTCTTT. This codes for CASSLTGGGTEAFF.

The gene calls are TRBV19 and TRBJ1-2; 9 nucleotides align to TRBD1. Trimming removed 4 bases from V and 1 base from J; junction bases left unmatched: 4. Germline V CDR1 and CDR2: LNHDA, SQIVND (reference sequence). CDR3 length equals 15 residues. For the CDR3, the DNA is TGTGCCAGTAGTACTGGGGGACAGGGTAACTATGGCTACACCTTC. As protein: CASSTGGQGNYGYTF.

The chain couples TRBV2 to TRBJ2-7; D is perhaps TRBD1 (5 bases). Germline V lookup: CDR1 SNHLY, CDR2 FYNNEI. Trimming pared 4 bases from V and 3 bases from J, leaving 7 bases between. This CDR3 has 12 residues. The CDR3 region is CASSGDSYEQYF. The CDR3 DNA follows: TGTGCCAGCAGTGGCGACAGCTACGAGCAGTACTTC.

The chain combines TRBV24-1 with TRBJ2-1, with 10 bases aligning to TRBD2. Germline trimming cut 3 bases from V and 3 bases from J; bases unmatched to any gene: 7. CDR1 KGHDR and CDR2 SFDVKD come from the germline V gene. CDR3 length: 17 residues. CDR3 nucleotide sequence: TGTGCCACCAGTGATGGGAGAGGGACTAGCGTCTACAATGAGCAGTTCTTC. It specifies CATSDGRGTSVYNEQFF.

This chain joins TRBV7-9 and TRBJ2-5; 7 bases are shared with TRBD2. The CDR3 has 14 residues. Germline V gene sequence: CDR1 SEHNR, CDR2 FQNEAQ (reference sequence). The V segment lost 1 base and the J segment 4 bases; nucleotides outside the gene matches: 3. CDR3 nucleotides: TGTGCCAGCAGCTTAGGGACTAGACGAGAGACCCAGTACTTC. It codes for CASSLGTRRETQYF.

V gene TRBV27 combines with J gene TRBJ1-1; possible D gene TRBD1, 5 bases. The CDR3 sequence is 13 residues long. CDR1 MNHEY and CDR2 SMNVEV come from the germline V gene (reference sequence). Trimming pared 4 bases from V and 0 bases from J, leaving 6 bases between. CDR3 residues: CASSWGLNTEAFF. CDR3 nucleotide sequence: TGTGCCAGCAGTTGGGGCCTGAACACTGAAGCTTTCTTT.

The CDR3 spells CASSLRTGGVDEQFF. The CDR3 DNA sequence: TGCGCCAGCAGCTTGCGTACAGGGGGTGTGGATGAGCAGTTCTTC. The V and J genes are TRBV5-1 and TRBJ2-1, with 8 bases lining up with TRBD1. Germline V lookup: CDR1 SGHRS, CDR2 YFSETQ. J gave up 8 bases and V 1 base, and 8 bases lay outside the gene matches. This CDR3 is 15 amino acids long.